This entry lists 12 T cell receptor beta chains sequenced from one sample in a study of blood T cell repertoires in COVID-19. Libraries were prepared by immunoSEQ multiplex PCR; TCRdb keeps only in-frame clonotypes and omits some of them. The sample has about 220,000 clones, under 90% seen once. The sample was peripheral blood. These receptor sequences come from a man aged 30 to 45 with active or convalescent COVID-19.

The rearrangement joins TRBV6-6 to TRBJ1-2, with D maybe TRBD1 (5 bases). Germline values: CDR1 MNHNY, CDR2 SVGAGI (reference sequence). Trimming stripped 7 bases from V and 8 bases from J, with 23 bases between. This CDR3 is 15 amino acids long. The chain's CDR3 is CASTIRAEQGAGYTF. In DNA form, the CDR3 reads TGTGCCAGCACCATAAGGGCCGAACAAGGGGCGGGCTACACCTTC.

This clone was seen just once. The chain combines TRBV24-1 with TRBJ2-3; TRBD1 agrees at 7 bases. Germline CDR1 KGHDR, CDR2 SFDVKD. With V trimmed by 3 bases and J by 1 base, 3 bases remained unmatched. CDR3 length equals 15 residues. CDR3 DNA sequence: TGTGCCACCAGTGATCCCGGACAGGGCACAGATACGCAGTATTTT. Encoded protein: CATSDPGQGTDTQYF.

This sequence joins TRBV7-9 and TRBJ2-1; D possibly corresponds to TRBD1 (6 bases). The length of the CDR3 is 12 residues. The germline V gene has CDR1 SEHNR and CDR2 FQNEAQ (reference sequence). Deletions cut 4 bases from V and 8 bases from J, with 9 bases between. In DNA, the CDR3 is TGTGCCAGCAGCTCAACAGGGCATGAGCAGTTCTTC. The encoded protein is CASSSTGHEQFF.

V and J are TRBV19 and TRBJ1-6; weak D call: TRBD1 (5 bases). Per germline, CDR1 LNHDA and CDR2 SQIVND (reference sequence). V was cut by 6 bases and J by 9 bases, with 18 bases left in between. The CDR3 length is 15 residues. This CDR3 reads CASRQGGQWRSPLHF. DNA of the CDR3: TGTGCCAGTAGGCAGGGTGGGCAATGGCGTTCACCCCTCCACTTT.

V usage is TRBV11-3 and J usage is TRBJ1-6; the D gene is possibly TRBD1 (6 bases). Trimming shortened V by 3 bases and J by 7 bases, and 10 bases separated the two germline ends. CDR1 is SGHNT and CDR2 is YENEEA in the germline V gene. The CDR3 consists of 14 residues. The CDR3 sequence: CASSFSRGNSPLHF. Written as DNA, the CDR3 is TGTGCCAGCAGCTTTAGTAGGGGGAATTCACCCCTCCACTTT.

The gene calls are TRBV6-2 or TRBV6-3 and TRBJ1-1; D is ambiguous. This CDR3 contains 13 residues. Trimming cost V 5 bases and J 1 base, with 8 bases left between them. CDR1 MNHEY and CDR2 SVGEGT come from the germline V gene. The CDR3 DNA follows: TGTGCCAGCAGTCTAGAGGGGAACACTGAAGCTTTCTTT. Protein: CASSLEGNTEAFF.

The CDR3 sequence: CASSDGTAYNSPLHF. The CDR3 DNA is TGTGCCAGCAGCGACGGGACAGCTTATAATTCACCCCTCCACTTT. The V gene is TRBV7-9, the J gene TRBJ1-6, with 7 nucleotides matching TRBD1. With 5 bases clipped from V and 4 bases from J, the junction kept 5 bases outside the gene matches. Per germline, CDR1 SEHNR and CDR2 FQNEAQ (reference sequence). The CDR3 is made up of 15 amino acids.

The CDR3 sequence is CASSTVDSGNTIYF. The CDR3 nucleotides read TGTGCCAGCAGCACAGTGGATTCTGGAAACACCATATATTTT. The chain uses TRBV5-4 and TRBJ1-3; no firm D call. The germline V and J ends were trimmed by 4 bases and 1 base, with 9 bases remaining between them. This CDR3 is built from 14 residues. Germline-derived CDR1 and CDR2 are SGHNT and YYREEE (reference sequence).

The DNA for the CDR3 is TGCGCCAGCAGCCAAGATGGACAGACCAGCTCCTACGAGCAGTACTTC. Protein product: CASSQDGQTSSYEQYF. The chain joins TRBV4-3 to TRBJ2-7, with D possibly being TRBD1 (6 bases). The CDR3 spans 16 residues. Trimming left V 0 bases short and J 0 bases short, with 12 bases between. Germline CDR1 is LGHNA and CDR2 is YSLEER.

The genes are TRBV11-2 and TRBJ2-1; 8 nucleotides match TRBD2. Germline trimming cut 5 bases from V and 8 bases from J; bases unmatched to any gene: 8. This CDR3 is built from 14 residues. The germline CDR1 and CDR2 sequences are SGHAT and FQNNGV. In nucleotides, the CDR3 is TGTGCCAGCAGCCTAGGACTAGCCCTCGATGAGCAGTTCTTC. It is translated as CASSLGLALDEQFF.

The CDR3 region has the DNA TGTGCCAGCAGTCGACTAGTCTACGAGCAGTACTTC. Protein product: CASSRLVYEQYF. J is TRBJ2-7 and V is TRBV12-3 or TRBV12-4; a possible D gene is TRBD2 (6 bases). Trimming took 5 bases from V and 3 from J, leaving 8 bases between them. The CDR3 is 12 amino acids.

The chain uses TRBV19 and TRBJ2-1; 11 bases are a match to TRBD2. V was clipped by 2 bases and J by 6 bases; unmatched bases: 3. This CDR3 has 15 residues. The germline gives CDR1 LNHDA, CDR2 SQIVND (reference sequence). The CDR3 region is CASSILLAGGNEQFF. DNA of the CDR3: TGTGCCAGTAGTATATTGCTAGCGGGGGGCAATGAGCAGTTCTTC.